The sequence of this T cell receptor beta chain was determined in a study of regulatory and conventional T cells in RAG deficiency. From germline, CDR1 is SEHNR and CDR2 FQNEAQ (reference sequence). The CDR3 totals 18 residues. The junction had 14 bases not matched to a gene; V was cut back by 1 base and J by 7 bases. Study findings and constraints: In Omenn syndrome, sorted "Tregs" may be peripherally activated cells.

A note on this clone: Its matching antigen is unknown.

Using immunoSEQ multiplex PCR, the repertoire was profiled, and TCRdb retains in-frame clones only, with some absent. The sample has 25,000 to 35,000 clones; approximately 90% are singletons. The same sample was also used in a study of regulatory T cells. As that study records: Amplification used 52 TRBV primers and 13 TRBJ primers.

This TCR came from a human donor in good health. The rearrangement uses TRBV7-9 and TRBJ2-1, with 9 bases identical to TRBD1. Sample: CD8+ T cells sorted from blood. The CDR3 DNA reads TGTGCCAGCAGCTTAGGCGTATGGGACCCGACAGGGGGTAATGAGCAGTTCTTC. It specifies CASSLGVWDPTGGNEQFF.